Given below is one T cell receptor (beta chain) in context. Antigen specificity is unknown. Deep-level settings were used for running the assay. Sorted-subset replicate PCR reactions contained 150 to 200 ng DNA, corresponding to about 30,000 T cell genomes. Sequencing was performed with immunoSEQ multiplex PCR; in TCRdb, only in-frame clones are kept and a portion is missing. The sample records millions of clones, approximately 94% being singletons. In the naive CD8 group, cells lacked CD45RO and were positively selected for CCR7, so terminally differentiated effector memory CD45RA+ cells were left out. There are 17 residues in the CDR3. The germline V gene has CDR1 SNHLY and CDR2 FYNNEI. Trimming cost V 1 base and J 3 bases, with 19 bases left between them. This specimen belongs to a study of shared clonotypes between healthy human individuals. On the study more broadly: Per donor, three plates held CD4 naive cells, three held CD4 memory, two held CD8 naive and one held CD8 memory. General study findings and limits: Non-shared clonotypes were found to have lower generation probabilities than the clonotypes that were shared by all four of the sorted-subset donors.

The source material was naive CD8+ T cells from PBMCs. The chain joins TRBV2 to TRBJ2-7, with D possibly matching TRBD2 (6 bases). The TCR comes from a man between 18 and 35 years old in good health. Some clones in this sample may be carry-over from other donors' samples. The CDR3 DNA reads as TGTGCCAGCAGTGAAGGGGAGGCAGGGCTTCGATTCTACGAGCAGTACTTC. This codes for CASSEGEAGLRFYEQYF. The variable domain in full, with the rest retrieved from reference TRBV2 and TRBJ2-7, is EPEVTQTPSHQVTQMGQEVILRCVPISNHLYFYWYRQILGQKVEFLVSFYNNEISEKSEIFDDQFSVERPDGSNFTLKIRSTKLEDSAMYFCASSEGEAGLRFYEQYFGPGTRLTVT.